A single sample gave rise to the 18 T cell receptor beta chains below, sequenced in a study of T-cell reconstitution after alpha-beta-depleted transplantation in children. TCRbeta library preparation incorporated unique molecular identifiers. TCRdb re-called the PCR reads with MiXCR, one entry per CDR3 protein. The table includes 490,000 or so distinct CDR3 sequences, around 13% detected once. The sequences come from PBMCs from the stem cell graft donor, collected from the stem cell graft. The receptor source for this set is a human donor who donated a stem cell graft to a child with combined immunodeficiency.

This clonotype was counted ten times or more. The CDR3 coding sequence is TGTGCCAGCAGCGTAGCTGTCGGAGGAGAGACCCAGTACTTC. Translation: CASSVAVGGETQYF. V is TRBV9 and J is TRBJ2-5, with a tentative D call TRBD2 (5 bases). CDR1 is SGDLS, CDR2 YYNGEE, per germline. V was trimmed by 0 bases and J by 4 bases, leaving 10 bases between them. The CDR3 has 14 residues.

This clonotype was observed many times. The CDR3 coding sequence is TGTGCCAGCAGCCAAGATCGGGGAGGGCAGGAGACCCAGTACTTC. Protein product: CASSQDRGGQETQYF. The chain employs TRBV4-2 and TRBJ2-5; 7 bases align to TRBD2. Trimming took 0 bases from V and 5 from J; bases not matched to a gene: 6. CDR3 length equals 15 residues. Germline CDR1 LGHNA, CDR2 YNFKEQ.

In this sample, this clonotype turned up many times. This chain uses TRBV7-9 with TRBJ2-1; D might be TRBD2 (6 bases). V dropped 5 bases and J dropped 0 bases, with 14 bases sitting between them. This CDR3 contains 16 residues. Germline V lookup: CDR1 SEHNR, CDR2 FQNEAQ (reference sequence). The CDR3 sequence: CASSPPVGSSYNEQFF. DNA for the CDR3: TGTGCCAGCAGCCCCCCGGTCGGGAGCTCCTACAATGAGCAGTTCTTC.

In its sample, this clonotype was seen many times. The rearrangement uses TRBV11-1 and TRBJ1-1; tentatively, D is TRBD1 (5 bases). Germline V gene lookup returns CDR1 SGHAT and CDR2 FQDESV (reference sequence). V gave up 1 base and J gave up 1 base, with 10 bases separating them. The CDR3 spans 15 residues. The CDR3 spells CASSLDRGKNTEAFF. The DNA of the CDR3 is TGTGCCAGCAGCTTAGACCGGGGGAAGAACACTGAAGCTTTCTTT.

The sample holds a few counts of this clonotype. This chain connects TRBV14 to TRBJ1-6; no clear D gene. Trimming stripped 0 bases from V and 2 bases from J, with 11 bases between. CDR1 SGHDN and CDR2 FVKESK come from the germline V gene. This CDR3 has 17 amino acids. CDR3 amino acids: CASSQEGMYAYNSPLHF. The CDR3 DNA sequence: TGTGCCAGCAGCCAAGAAGGCATGTATGCCTATAATTCACCCCTCCACTTT.

The J gene is TRBJ2-2, the V gene TRBV6-2 or TRBV6-3, with 10 positions matching TRBD2. Germline V gene sequence: CDR1 MNHEY, CDR2 SVGEGT. V trimming: 2 bases; J trimming: 1 base; junction bases outside the gene matches: 16. The CDR3 is made up of 21 amino acids. DNA of the CDR3: TGTGCCAGCAGTTACCAGACAGACAAAGCGGGAGGGCCCTGGAACACCGGGGAGCTGTTTTTT. Translated: CASSYQTDKAGGPWNTGELFF.

This clonotype was detected many times. V usage is TRBV12-3 or TRBV12-4 and J usage is TRBJ1-2; D uncertain. Deletions cut 3 bases from V and 6 bases from J, with 8 bases between. The CDR3 is 12 amino acids. Here the CDR3 DNA reads TGTGCCAGCAGTTTTGGTAGGAATGGCTACACCTTC. Translating it yields CASSFGRNGYTF.

This clonotype was found a few times. The genes are TRBV12-3 or TRBV12-4 and TRBJ2-2, with 7 positions matching TRBD1. The V and J ends lost 6 bases and 6 bases, in that order; junction bases with no gene match: 13. The CDR3 length is 16 residues. CDR3 sequence: CASRDDREWFAGELFF. CDR3 sequence (DNA): TGTGCCAGCAGAGACGACAGGGAATGGTTCGCCGGGGAGCTGTTTTTT.

This clonotype was detected only a few times. The rearrangement uses TRBV11-1 and TRBJ2-2; the match to TRBD2 covers 10 bases. The CDR3 sequence is 19 residues long. Germline CDR1 is SGHAT and CDR2 is FQDESV (reference sequence). V was pared by 1 base and J by 2 bases, with 10 bases of the junction left unmatched. The CDR3: CASSLGGPSGRANTGELFF. The CDR3 DNA reads TGTGCCAGCAGCTTAGGGGGTCCTAGCGGGAGAGCTAACACCGGGGAGCTGTTTTTT. Full variable domain (rest looked up from reference TRBV11-1 and TRBJ2-2): EAEVAQSPRYKITEKSQAVAFWCDPISGHATLYWYRQILGQGPELLVQFQDESVVDDSQLPKDRFSAERLKGVDSTLKIQPAELGDSAMYLCASSLGGPSGRANTGELFFGEGSRLTVL.

This sequence joins TRBV6-1 and TRBJ2-3, with 11 bases identical to TRBD2. V lost 4 bases, J lost 2 bases, and 5 bases stayed unmatched. In germline, CDR1 is MNHNS, CDR2 SASEGT. The CDR3 covers 16 residues. The CDR3 loop reads CASSGLAGRLTDTQYF. The CDR3 nucleotides are TGTGCCAGCAGTGGACTAGCGGGACGACTCACAGATACGCAGTATTTT.

This clonotype was seen only a few times. The chain links TRBV3-1 to TRBJ2-1; D perhaps matches TRBD2 (6 bases). V was clipped by 7 bases and J by 1 base, with 8 bases between them. This CDR3 contains 13 residues. Germline assignment: CDR1 LGHDT and CDR2 YNNKEL (reference sequence). The CDR3 sequence is CASTAGSYNEQFF. For the CDR3, the DNA is TGTGCCAGCACCGCGGGGTCCTACAATGAGCAGTTCTTC.

This clonotype was counted only a few times. The genes are TRBV6-2 or TRBV6-3 and TRBJ2-1; no firm D call. The length of the CDR3 is 15 residues. Between the trimmed V and J ends, which lost 6 bases and 6 bases, there was a span of 18 bases. CDR1 MNHEY and CDR2 SVGEGT come from the germline V gene. CDR3 sequence reads: CASRGGLGLFNEQFF. DNA for the CDR3: TGTGCCAGCAGGGGTGGCCTGGGCCTTTTCAATGAGCAGTTCTTC.

This clonotype was seen a handful of times. The chain links TRBV11-2 to TRBJ2-3; 13 bases fit TRBD2. Per the germline V gene, CDR1 is SGHAT and CDR2 is FQNNGV. The V gene end was trimmed by 7 bases and the J gene end by 1 base; junction bases not matched to a gene: 2. The CDR3 loop spans 15 amino acids. This CDR3 is CASTGLAGGTDTQYF. CDR3 nucleotide sequence: TGTGCCAGCACCGGACTAGCGGGGGGCACAGATACGCAGTATTTT.

This clonotype was recorded at least ten times. The chain is built from TRBV5-1 and TRBJ2-2; D perhaps matches TRBD1 (6 bases). The CDR3 is 14 amino acids. Germline V CDR1 and CDR2: SGHRS, YFSETQ. V gave up 7 bases and J gave up 0 bases, with 10 bases separating them. This CDR3 is CASYTGTNTGELFF. The DNA for the CDR3 is TGCGCCAGCTACACAGGGACGAACACCGGGGAGCTGTTTTTT. The complete variable domain, with remaining parts taken from reference TRBV5-1 and TRBJ2-2, reads KAGVTQTPRYLIKTRGQQVTLSCSPISGHRSVSWYQQTPGQGLQFLFEYFSETQRNKGNFPGRFSGRQFSNSRSEMNVSTLELGDSALYLCASYTGTNTGELFFGEGSRLTVL.

This clonotype has only a few counts. The rearrangement links TRBV29-1 to TRBJ2-7; D is undetermined. V was shortened by 6 bases and J by 6 bases, with 12 bases between the two germline ends. The germline V gene has CDR1 SQVTM and CDR2 ANQGSEA. This CDR3 has 11 amino acids. Here the CDR3 reads CSVKAMGEQYF. The CDR3 nucleotides are TGCAGCGTAAAGGCTATGGGCGAGCAGTACTTC.

The V call is TRBV25-1, the J call TRBJ2-1; D is ambiguous. Germline V gives CDR1 MGHDK, CDR2 SYGVNS. V shed 2 bases and J shed 3 bases, with 8 bases lying between them. The CDR3 spans 14 residues. This CDR3 reads CASSEGTDYNEQFF. DNA of the CDR3: TGTGCCAGCAGTGAAGGAACTGACTACAATGAGCAGTTCTTC. The entire variable domain, with the rest obtained from reference TRBV25-1 and TRBJ2-1, is as follows: EADIYQTPRYLVIGTGKKITLECSQTMGHDKMYWYQQDPGMELHLIHYSYGVNSTEKGDLSSESTVSRIRTEHFPLTLESARPSHTSQYLCASSEGTDYNEQFFGPGTRLTVL.

This chain uses TRBV6-5 with TRBJ1-2; 7 bases line up with TRBD1. The CDR3 totals 16 residues. Germline values: CDR1 MNHEY, CDR2 SVGAGI. V was clipped by 5 bases and J by 9 bases; unmatched bases: 18. CDR3 DNA: TGTGCCAGCAGTAACCACAGGGGATCCCTTAGGGAGAGCTACACCTTC. Translating gives CASSNHRGSLRESYTF.

This clonotype was detected ten times or more. The gene calls are TRBV29-1 and TRBJ2-7, with D unclear. CDR1 is SQVTM, CDR2 ANQGSEA, per germline. This CDR3 has 13 amino acids. Trimming took off 7 bases at V and 6 bases at J, with 19 bases between the two ends. CDR3 protein: CSATTGLVGEQYF. Here the CDR3 DNA reads TGCAGCGCTACAACCGGGCTAGTCGGCGAGCAGTACTTC.